These 18 T cell receptor beta chains came from one sample sequenced in a study of blood T cell repertoires in COVID-19. TCRdb's copy holds only in-frame clones and misses some; the assay was immunoSEQ multiplex PCR. The table lists about 320,000 clones, roughly nine tenths of them singletons. Sequenced input: peripheral blood. These receptor sequences come from a young man who had recovered from COVID-19.

The genes are TRBV6-5 and TRBJ2-1; 8 bases map to TRBD1. Per germline, CDR1 MNHEY and CDR2 SVGAGI. CDR3 length: 11 amino acids. V lost 10 bases to trimming and J lost 9 bases; unmatched junction nucleotides: 5. The CDR3 sequence is CATWTGIEQFF. CDR3 DNA sequence: TGTGCCACCTGGACAGGGATTGAGCAGTTCTTC.

This clone has just a few counts. This chain links TRBV11-2 with TRBJ2-1; D gene uncertain. The CDR3 is made up of 15 amino acids. The V end lost 0 bases, the J end lost 3 bases, and 9 bases lay between the germline ends. Germline loops: CDR1 SGHAT, CDR2 FQNNGV. The CDR3 bases are TGTGCCAGCAGCTTAGATCCAGCGATCTACAATGAGCAGTTCTTC. Amino acids: CASSLDPAIYNEQFF. The variable domain in full, completed from reference TRBV11-2 and TRBJ2-1, reads EAGVAQSPRYKIIEKRQSVAFWCNPISGHATLYWYQQILGQGPKLLIQFQNNGVVDDSQLPKDRFSAERLKGVDSTLKIQPAKLEDSAVYLCASSLDPAIYNEQFFGPGTRLTVL.

This chain joins TRBV12-3 or TRBV12-4 and TRBJ2-2; unclear D gene. The CDR3 covers 11 residues. Trimming took 2 bases from V and 8 from J, leaving 3 bases between them. Here the CDR3 DNA reads TGTGCCAGCAGTTTAATAGGGGAGCTGTTTTTT. Translated: CASSLIGELFF.

V is TRBV5-1 and J is TRBJ2-1; no clear D. CDR1 is SGHRS and CDR2 is YFSETQ in the germline V gene. The CDR3 runs 16 residues. V gave up 0 bases and J gave up 0 bases, with 10 bases separating them. Here the CDR3 reads CASSLAETSSYNEQFF. The CDR3 DNA reads as TGCGCCAGCAGCTTGGCCGAGACAAGCTCCTACAATGAGCAGTTCTTC.

This rearrangement joins TRBV10-3 to TRBJ2-7; TRBD2 agrees at 9 bases. Germline-derived CDR1 and CDR2 are ENHRY and SYGVKD. The length of the CDR3 is 16 residues. Unmatched junction bases numbered 10, after V lost 0 bases and J lost 7 bases. The CDR3 sequence is CAISESILAGATEQYF. For the CDR3, the DNA is TGTGCCATCAGTGAGTCTATCTTAGCGGGGGCCACGGAGCAGTACTTC.

The chain links TRBV19 to TRBJ1-6, with TRBD1 as a possible D gene (5 bases). This CDR3 comprises 15 residues. The germline CDR1 and CDR2 sequences are LNHDA and SQIVND (reference sequence). Trimming took off 7 bases at V and 10 bases at J, with 20 bases between the two ends. The CDR3: CASTLASARQSPLHF. The CDR3 region has the DNA TGTGCCAGTACCCTGGCTTCTGCAAGACAGTCACCCCTCCACTTT.

This clone is a singleton in its sample. This chain connects TRBV27 to TRBJ1-3, with D possibly matching TRBD1 (6 bases). The CDR3 has 14 residues. Germline V CDR1 and CDR2: MNHEY, SMNVEV (reference sequence). The V end was cut by 6 bases, the J end by 0 bases, with 9 bases between. The CDR3 region is CASSDRLSGNTIYF. The DNA of the CDR3 is TGTGCCAGCAGCGACAGGCTCTCTGGAAACACCATATATTTT.

The V and J genes are TRBV3-1 (or the pseudogene TRBV3-2) and TRBJ1-4, with 8 bases aligning to TRBD1. V shed 4 bases and J 8 bases; nucleotides not matched to a gene: 6. This CDR3 region has 14 residues. Germline V gives CDR1 LGHDT, CDR2 YNNKEL (reference sequence). The CDR3 nucleotides are TGTGCCAGCAGCCGCAGGACAGGGAAAGAAAAACTGTTTTTT. It translates to CASSRRTGKEKLFF.

The V gene is TRBV13, the J gene TRBJ2-1; 7 bases are shared with TRBD1. Germline CDR1 is PRHDT and CDR2 is FYEKMQ (reference sequence). This CDR3 is 14 amino acids long. With V trimmed by 4 bases and J by 4 bases, 4 bases remained unmatched. The CDR3 sequence: CASSSLTGYNEQFF. CDR3 DNA sequence: TGTGCCAGCAGCTCCTTGACAGGGTACAATGAGCAGTTCTTC.

V is TRBV3-1 (or the pseudogene TRBV3-2) and J is TRBJ2-7; TRBD2 agrees at 10 bases. CDR1 and CDR2 from the germline V gene are LGHDT and YNNKEL (reference sequence). J lost 5 bases, V lost 1 base, and 8 bases had no gene match. The CDR3 has 16 residues. CDR3 in DNA: TGTGCCAGCAGCCAAGCGCGCAGCGGGGGGGACCACGAGCAGTACTTC. Translating gives CASSQARSGGDHEQYF.

This clone has just one count. V and J are TRBV30 and TRBJ1-1; D gene unclear. The germline CDR1 and CDR2 sequences are GTSNPN and SVGIG (reference sequence). V gave up 0 bases and J gave up 4 bases, with 18 bases separating them. This CDR3 spans 16 amino acids. This CDR3 reads CAWSVSEELSSTEAFF. The CDR3 nucleotides are TGTGCCTGGAGTGTTTCAGAGGAGCTCTCTAGCACTGAAGCTTTCTTT.

The J gene is TRBJ2-7, the V gene TRBV6-5, with 8 bases matching TRBD1. The CDR3 loop spans 15 amino acids. Germline CDR1 MNHEY, CDR2 SVGAGI. Losses at the gene ends were 2 bases for V and 1 base for J; bases not matched to a gene: 4. Here the CDR3 DNA reads TGTGCCAGCAGTTACGTCTACAGGGGGTCCTACGAGCAGTACTTC. This gives the protein CASSYVYRGSYEQYF.

The chain has TRBV19 and TRBJ2-1; D is perhaps TRBD2 (6 bases). The CDR3 covers 15 residues. Trimming took 3 bases from V and 8 from J, leaving 17 bases between them. CDR1 LNHDA and CDR2 SQIVND come from the germline V gene (reference sequence). In nucleotides, the CDR3 is TGTGCCAGTAGTATCTGGGCGGGAAGTTCGGATGAGCAGTTCTTC. Translation gives CASSIWAGSSDEQFF.

The chain employs TRBV7-9 and TRBJ1-2; D possibly corresponds to TRBD1 (6 bases). Germline V gene data show CDR1 as SEHNR and CDR2 as FQNEAQ (reference sequence). Trimming took 2 bases from V and 0 from J, leaving 10 bases between them. This CDR3 comprises 15 residues. The CDR3 spells CASSLKGGANYGYTF. In nucleotides, the CDR3 is TGTGCCAGCAGCTTAAAAGGGGGAGCTAACTATGGCTACACCTTC.

The chain has TRBV18 and TRBJ1-1; 11 bases agree with TRBD1. Germline assignment: CDR1 KGHSH and CDR2 LQKENI. The CDR3 sequence is 16 residues long. J was trimmed by 5 bases and V by 6 bases; bases with no gene match: 11. The CDR3 DNA follows: TGTGCCAGCTCGGACAGGGGGCCTGGGTGGTTTACTGAAGCTTTCTTT. The encoded protein is CASSDRGPGWFTEAFF.

V usage is TRBV5-1 and J usage is TRBJ2-1; D is possibly TRBD1 (5 bases). Germline-derived CDR1 and CDR2 are SGHRS and YFSETQ. The CDR3 covers 13 residues. Trimming left V 2 bases short and J 8 bases short, with 11 bases between. CDR3 DNA: TGCGCCAGCAGCTTTTTAGGGGAAGATGAGCAGTTCTTC. Translation: CASSFLGEDEQFF.

DNA of the CDR3: TGTGCCAGCAGTTCCCAACTAGAAAATGAGCAGTTCTTC. Amino acid sequence: CASSSQLENEQFF. This chain links TRBV6-5 with TRBJ2-1; D possibly corresponds to TRBD2 (5 bases). This CDR3 comprises 13 residues. V lost 4 bases and J 7 bases, leaving 11 bases between the germline ends. Germline CDR1 is MNHEY and CDR2 is SVGAGI.

Here the CDR3 DNA reads TGTGCCAGCAGCTTTTACAGGGGCGACGAGCAGTACTTC. Translating gives CASSFYRGDEQYF. The chain employs TRBV11-2 and TRBJ2-7; TRBD1 aligns across 7 bases. The length of the CDR3 is 13 residues. J lost 5 bases, V lost 3 bases, and 4 bases had no gene match. CDR1 is SGHAT and CDR2 is FQNNGV in the germline V gene.